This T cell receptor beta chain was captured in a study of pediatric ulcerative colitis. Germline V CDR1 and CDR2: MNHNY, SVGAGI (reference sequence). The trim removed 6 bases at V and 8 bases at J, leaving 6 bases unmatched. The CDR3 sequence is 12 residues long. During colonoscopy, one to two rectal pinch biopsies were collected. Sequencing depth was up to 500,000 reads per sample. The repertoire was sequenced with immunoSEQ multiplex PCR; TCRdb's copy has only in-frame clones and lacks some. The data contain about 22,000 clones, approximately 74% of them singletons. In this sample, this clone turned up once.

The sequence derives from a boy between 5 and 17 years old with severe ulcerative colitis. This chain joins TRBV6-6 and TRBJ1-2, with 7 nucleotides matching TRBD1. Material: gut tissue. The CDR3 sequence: CASSLTGKGYTF. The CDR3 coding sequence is TGTGCCAGCAGCCTGACAGGGAAGGGCTACACCTTC.